This T cell receptor (beta chain) is from a study of T cell repertoires in cytomegalovirus infection. From the reads, TCRdb called clonotypes with MiXCR, one entry per CDR3 protein. The profile shows 100,000 to 150,000 distinct CDR3 sequences, roughly a quarter of them singletons. Germline loops: CDR1 SGHVS, CDR2 FQNEAQ. The ends were cut back, 7 bases at V and 1 base at J, with 11 bases in the middle. This CDR3 spans 13 amino acids. This clonotype has at least ten counts. Its antigen is unidentified. The chain is built from TRBV7-8 and TRBJ2-7; D possibly corresponds to TRBD2 (6 bases). What was sequenced was PBMCs, sequenced either directly or after in vitro stimulation (not recorded which). The clonotype comes from a human donor in good health (CMV status not recorded). Some clones in this sample may be carry-over from other donors' samples. CDR3 amino acids: CASTAGTSYEQYF. For the CDR3, the DNA is TGTGCCAGCACCGCGGGGACTTCCTACGAGCAGTACTTC.